This T cell receptor (beta chain) stems from a study of OX40 agonist ivuxolimab in advanced cancers. Study summary: The dose-escalation cohort was over 65% male, with a mean age of 60 years, ranging about 23 to 90.

Deletions cut 10 bases from V and 7 bases from J, with 13 bases between. The CDR3 is 11 residues long. Germline loops: CDR1 MDHEN, CDR2 SYDVKM. Method: immunoSEQ multiplex PCR; TCRdb's copy keeps in-frame clones and lacks some. The table lists around 76,000 clones, 86% of them singletons. Systemic immunosuppression or autoimmune disease history was grounds to exclude patients. This TCR was sampled from an adult with an advanced solid tumor such as melanoma, head and neck, liver or kidney cancer. The sequences come from CD4+ or CD8+ T cells sorted from blood, collected in a trial of the OX40 agonist ivuxolimab. The chain is built from TRBV28 and TRBJ1-2; D uncertain. CDR3 nucleotides: TGTGCCATCAACGAAGGCTTTGGCTACACCTTC. It yields the protein CAINEGFGYTF.